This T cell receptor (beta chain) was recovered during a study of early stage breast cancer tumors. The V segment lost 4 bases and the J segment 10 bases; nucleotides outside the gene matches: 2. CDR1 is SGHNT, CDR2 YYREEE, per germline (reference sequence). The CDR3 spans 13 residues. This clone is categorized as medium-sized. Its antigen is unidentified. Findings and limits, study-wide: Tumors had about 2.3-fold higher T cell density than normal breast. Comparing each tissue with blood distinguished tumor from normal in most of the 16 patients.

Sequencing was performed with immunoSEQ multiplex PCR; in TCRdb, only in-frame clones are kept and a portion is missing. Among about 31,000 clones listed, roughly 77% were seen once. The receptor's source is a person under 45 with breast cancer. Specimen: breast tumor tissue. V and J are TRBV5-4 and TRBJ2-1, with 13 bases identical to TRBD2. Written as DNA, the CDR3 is TGTGCCAGCAGCAGGGGACTAGCGGGAGAGCAGTTCTTC. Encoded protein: CASSRGLAGEQFF.